These T cell receptor beta chains were read from a single sample in a study of T-cell memory formation after mild COVID-19. TCRdb independently ran MiXCR on the 5' RACE reads; one entry per CDR3 protein. Of roughly 550,000 distinct CDR3 sequences in the sample, roughly 22% were seen once. The sample consisted of PBMCs or a T cell subset sorted from them (not recorded which). The receptors shown here come from an adult woman who had mild COVID-19 (a few samples of this study predate the infection). Cell type and time point are not known. CDR3s leave out the opening cysteine and the closing phenylalanine or tryptophan. The size of a clone is reported for some rows only, either as once, few or many, or as a class for expanded clones.

cdr3_length | clone_size | v_call | cdr3_aa
14 | many | TRBV12-3/TRBV12-4 | ASSLARGILNNEQF
12 | many | TRBV21-1 | ASSPGTVLGEQY
10 | - | TRBV12-3/TRBV12-4 | ASSLKGVEAF
13 | - | TRBV3-1 | ASSQEGRLNTEAF
12 | - | TRBV12-3/TRBV12-4 | ASSFRGLGNEQF
11 | - | TRBV27 | ASSSVYRFEVV
12 | few | TRBV7-2 | ASSLGQHRHEQF
13 | few | TRBV5-4 | ASSLASSGRETQY
12 | few | TRBV5-1 | ASPLGASPETQY
12 | few | TRBV29-1 | SVEWLAGANEQF
13 | - | TRBV6-5 | ASRYSGTDTYEQY
13 | - | TRBV25-1 | ASSSLGGVDYGYT
13 | - | TRBV7-2 | ASSLALRPLDTQY
14 | many | TRBV5-1 | ASSWGWANTYNEQF
14 | few | TRBV2 | ASSFYSGGYYNEQF
13 | - | TRBV4-2 | ASSQAMTPTYEQY
12 | - | TRBV19 | ASSEAPTSSPLH
10 | - | TRBV5-1 | ASRQGTYEQY
9 | - | TRBV6-5 | ASSSGPVLF
14 | - | TRBV7-9 | ASSLDSYYSNQPQH
12 | - | TRBV7-2 | ASSSSGGHNEQF
14 | - | TRBV21-1 | ASSKGGPGGRKTQY
13 | - | TRBV12-3/TRBV12-4 | ASSPGRGGGYEQY
13 | - | TRBV28 | ASSPGGADYNEQF
11 | few | TRBV20-1 | SAHLDRAGELF
12 | few | TRBV6-5 | ASRVQPNTGELF
13 | - | TRBV4-1 | ASSQDLGRAGEAF
11 | - | TRBV29-1 | SGGGQGGETQY
13 | - | TRBV30 | AWSVPWDPGQPQH
14 | - | TRBV20-1 | SARDPYRGSNQPQH
14 | few | TRBV9 | ASSVYGTRAYYGYT
17 | - | TRBV7-2 | ASSLLPGQLFSGANVLT
10 | - | TRBV7-9 | ASSSGSGVKY
14 | - | TRBV5-6 | ASSLVFGGFQETQY
11 | - | TRBV7-9 | ASSNTEDGELF
10 | - | TRBV7-9 | ASSLMFDEQY
13 | - | TRBV5-5 | ASSWGEPANYGYT
12 | - | TRBV6-5 | ASSYGVDTDTQY
12 | few | TRBV18 | ASVRTGGTDTQY
9 | many | TRBV12-3/TRBV12-4 | ASSLIETQY